The rows below give T cell receptor beta chains drawn from one sample of a study of early T cells in non-severe SARS-CoV-2 infection. TCRdb processed the 5' RACE reads anew with MiXCR; each CDR3 protein has one entry. The sample shows tens of thousands of distinct CDR3 sequences, approximately 12% of them seen only once. The sequencing here drew on whole blood, taken at baseline. The receptors originated from an adult who was a healthcare worker with PCR-confirmed SARS-CoV-2 infection or an uninfected control (not recorded which). The donor label of this sample is uncertain. Each CDR3 is given with its conserved first and last residue. A D gene is named only where the DNA matches it firmly. Clone size is given for some rows only: seen once, a few or many times, or a class if the clone is expanded.

>TRBV7-3|TRBJ2-3|-|few
TGTGCCAGCAGCTTAACCAGGGGAGACACAGATACGCAGTATTTT
CASSLTRGDTDTQYF
>TRBV7-2|TRBJ2-3|TRBD2|many
TGTGCCAGCAGCTCCGAAAGACTAGCGGGGGGCCTTTCCACAGATACGCAGTATTTT
CASSSERLAGGLSTDTQYF
>TRBV7-2|TRBJ2-5|TRBD1|few
TGTGCCAGCAGCGCAACAAAGGGGGCTTGGGAGACCCAGTACTTC
CASSATKGAWETQYF
>TRBV7-2|TRBJ2-5|TRBD2|-
TGTGCCAGCAGCTTAATACCGGCGGGGGGAGGAGAGACCCAGTACTTC
CASSLIPAGGGETQYF
>TRBV20-1|TRBJ2-7|TRBD2|few
TGCAGTGCCCATTTAGCGGGGGGACGCTTTGGGGACGAGCAGTACTTC
CSAHLAGGRFGDEQYF
>TRBV27|TRBJ2-7|TRBD2|-
TGTGCCAGCAGCCGTAGCGGGAGCGTTTACGAGCAGTACTTC
CASSRSGSVYEQYF
>TRBV7-3|TRBJ2-3|-|-
TGTGCCAGCAGCCCCACCCGGCGAGATACGCAGTATTTT
CASSPTRRDTQYF
>TRBV29-1|TRBJ1-5|-|many
TGCAGCGTTGGCCCGACAGACAATCAGCCCCAGCATTTT
CSVGPTDNQPQHF
>TRBV12-3/TRBV12-4|TRBJ2-5|-|-
TGTGCCAGCAGTCCACGGGGCCTGGCAGGAGAGACCCAGTACTTC
CASSPRGLAGETQYF
>TRBV7-2|TRBJ2-7|-|many
TGTGCCAGCAGCCGTTCCTACGAGCAGTACTTC
CASSRSYEQYF
>TRBV6-2/TRBV6-3|TRBJ2-7|-|-
TGTGCCAGCAGCCCGTCCCATGCGTTTTCCTACGAGCAGTACTTC
CASSPSHAFSYEQYF
>TRBV7-2|TRBJ2-5|TRBD2|many
TGTGCCAGCAGCTTATGGCTAGCGGGGGGGGCCCAGTACTTC
CASSLWLAGGAQYF
>TRBV18|TRBJ1-1|-|-
TGTGCCAGCTCACCTACCAGGGAGATAAACACTGAAGCTTTCTTT
CASSPTREINTEAFF
>TRBV20-1|TRBJ2-3|TRBD1|few
TGCAGTGCTAGGGACAGGGGGGATACGCAGTATTTT
CSARDRGDTQYF
>TRBV7-2|TRBJ1-3|-|few
TGTGCCAGCAGCCCCCGGGCCCTTAACGGAAACACCATATATTTT
CASSPRALNGNTIYF
>TRBV20-1|TRBJ2-1|-|many
TGCAGTGCCATGACCGGGACCGCCTCCAATGAGCAGTTCTTC
CSAMTGTASNEQFF
>TRBV2|TRBJ2-7|-|few
TGTGCCACCACTCTCACAGGGAATTTCTACGAGCAGTACTTC
CATTLTGNFYEQYF
>TRBV12-3/TRBV12-4|TRBJ1-1|-|many
TGTGCCAGCACCCTTGGTACTGAAGCTTTCTTT
CASTLGTEAFF
>TRBV5-4|TRBJ2-2|-|few
TGTGCCAGCAGCGACCGACTTCGCAACACCGGGGAGCTGTTTTTT
CASSDRLRNTGELFF
>TRBV5-1|TRBJ1-1|TRBD1|-
TGCGCCAGCAGCTGGACAGGGAGTAGGGACACTGAAGCTTTCTTT
CASSWTGSRDTEAFF
>TRBV7-8|TRBJ1-5|-|-
TGTGCCAGCAGCCCGGGACTCCGCAGTAATCAGCCCCAGCATTTT
CASSPGLRSNQPQHF
>TRBV19|TRBJ2-1|TRBD2|-
TGTGCCAGTAGTACTAGCGGGAGGCCTAACTACAATGAGCAGTTCTTC
CASSTSGRPNYNEQFF
>TRBV20-1|TRBJ1-1|-|-
TGCAGTGCTATCGGACAGCTCGGCACTGAAGCTTTCTTT
CSAIGQLGTEAFF
>TRBV7-6|TRBJ2-3|-|few
TGTGCCAGCAGCTTACTTGTAGGCGATACGCAGTATTTT
CASSLLVGDTQYF
>TRBV27|TRBJ2-7|-|few
TGTGCCAGCAGATCGACAGGCCGTTCCCTCTACTACGAGCAGTACTTC
CASRSTGRSLYYEQYF
>TRBV7-9|TRBJ2-4|-|-
TGTGCCAGCAGCTTTCTAGGGAAGGTCAAAAACATTCAGTACTTC
CASSFLGKVKNIQYF
>TRBV7-7|TRBJ2-1|TRBD2|few
TGTGCCAGCAGTCCCGGGACTAGCGATTACAATGAGCAGTTCTTC
CASSPGTSDYNEQFF
>TRBV7-6|TRBJ2-7|-|-
TGTGCCAGCAGCTTAGATGGAGTCCTCCCCCAGGAGCAGTACTTC
CASSLDGVLPQEQYF
>TRBV4-2|TRBJ1-1|-|many
TGTGCCAGCAGCCAAGCCCTGAGGGCTGAAGCTTTCTTT
CASSQALRAEAFF
>TRBV2|TRBJ2-6|-|once
TGTGCCAGCAGTGATCCCTGGGACGGGGCCAACGTCCTGACTTTC
CASSDPWDGANVLTF
>TRBV12-3/TRBV12-4|TRBJ2-3|-|-
TGTGCCAGCAGTGAGAACGACGGTACGCAGTATTTT
CASSENDGTQYF
>TRBV9|TRBJ2-7|-|many
TGTGCCAGCAGCGTAGGGGGCACATTGAACGAGCAGTACTTC
CASSVGGTLNEQYF
>TRBV4-3|TRBJ2-7|TRBD1|many
TGCGCCAGCAGCCACTCAACAGGGGGCTACGAGCAGTACTTC
CASSHSTGGYEQYF
>TRBV6-2/TRBV6-3|TRBJ2-5|TRBD1|-
TGTGCCAGCAGTTACAGGACAGGGATGGAGACCCAGTACTTC
CASSYRTGMETQYF
>TRBV19|TRBJ2-3|TRBD2|-
TGTGCCAGTAGTATTGTAGCGGGGGGCACAGATACGCAGTATTTT
CASSIVAGGTDTQYF
>TRBV4-2|TRBJ2-7|-|many
TGTGCCAGCAGCCAAGGACCCTCCTACGAGCAGTACTTC
CASSQGPSYEQYF
>TRBV6-6|TRBJ2-2|-|-
TGTGCCAGCAGTTACTTGGGGACTCTTCTCGGGGAGCTGTTTTTT
CASSYLGTLLGELFF
>TRBV27|TRBJ2-5|TRBD1|-
TGTGCCAGCAGTTTCAACAGACAGGGGATCGAGACCCAGTACTTC
CASSFNRQGIETQYF
>TRBV27|TRBJ2-1|TRBD2|-
TGTGCCAGCCGAGCGGGGATCAATGAGCAGTTCTTC
CASRAGINEQFF
>TRBV29-1|TRBJ2-5|TRBD1|-
TGCAGCGTGACAGGGGAAGAGACCCAGTACTTC
CSVTGEETQYF
>TRBV9|TRBJ2-7|TRBD1|-
TGTGCCAGCAGCGCACCCGACAGGGGCTACGAGCAGTACTTC
CASSAPDRGYEQYF
>TRBV30|TRBJ2-3|TRBD1|few
TGTGCCTGGAGCGACAGGGAAGATACGCAGTATTTT
CAWSDREDTQYF
>TRBV20-1|TRBJ2-2|TRBD2|-
TGCAGTGCTCGGCCCACTAGCGCCGGGGAGCTGTTTTTT
CSARPTSAGELFF
>TRBV7-6|TRBJ1-5|-|many
TGTGCCAGCAGCTCGTTGGCAGGGACTAGCAATCAGCCCCAGCATTTT
CASSSLAGTSNQPQHF
>TRBV5-5|TRBJ2-7|-|-
TGTGCCAGCAGCTTAGGAGATCAACCTACCTACGAGCAGTACTTC
CASSLGDQPTYEQYF
>TRBV3-1|TRBJ1-2|-|few
TGTGCCAGCAGCCCCGACCCTACCTATGGCTACACCTTC
CASSPDPTYGYTF
>TRBV6-2/TRBV6-3|TRBJ2-3|-|few
TGTGCCAGCAGTTCCCCTGGGACCAAAGGGGCAGATACGCAGTATTTT
CASSSPGTKGADTQYF
>TRBV2|TRBJ2-1|-|-
TGTGCCATCAGGGACAATGAGCAGTTCTTC
CAIRDNEQFF
>TRBV19|TRBJ2-7|-|few
TGTGCCAGTAGTATGTACAGGGTCGGAAGCGAGCAGTACTTC
CASSMYRVGSEQYF
>TRBV3-1|TRBJ2-1|TRBD2|-
TGTGCCAGCAGCCCGTTATCGGGGGGAACCCGCGATGAGCAGTTCTTC
CASSPLSGGTRDEQFF
>TRBV19|TRBJ2-7|-|medium-sized
TGTGCCAGTAGTATGAGACCAGACTACGAGCAGTACTTC
CASSMRPDYEQYF
>TRBV25-1|TRBJ2-7|TRBD2|-
TGTGCCAGCAGTGACGGGGGGAAGGGGTACGAGCAGTACTTC
CASSDGGKGYEQYF
>TRBV7-9|TRBJ2-1|-|medium-sized
TGTGCCAGCAGCTTGGGGTCCTACAATGAGCAGTTCTTC
CASSLGSYNEQFF
>TRBV6-5|TRBJ2-7|TRBD2|-
TGTGCCAGCTCCAAGGTCGGGGGGAAAGCCTACGAGCAGTACTTC
CASSKVGGKAYEQYF
>TRBV25-1|TRBJ2-1|-|many
TGTGCCAGCAGTGAAAGTGTCTCCTACAATGAGCAGTTCTTC
CASSESVSYNEQFF